Listed here are 20 T cell receptor beta chains from one sample, sequenced in a study of neurological immune-mediated disorders. TCRdb analysed the 5' RACE reads with MiXCR anew, one entry per CDR3 protein. Of 60,000 to 80,000 distinct CDR3 sequences listed, around 4.8% are singletons. Source material: PBMCs. These TCRs come from a woman aged 50 to 60 with multiple sclerosis.

This chain uses TRBV5-6 with TRBJ1-5, with D hard to call. CDR3 length: 14 amino acids. Germline assignment: CDR1 SGHDT and CDR2 YYEEEE. The germline V and J ends were trimmed by 2 bases and 0 bases, with 6 bases remaining between them. This chain's CDR3 is CASSFGGSNQPQHF. The DNA of the CDR3 is TGTGCCAGCAGCTTTGGCGGTAGCAATCAGCCCCAGCATTTT.

This clonotype has ten or more counts. This sequence joins TRBV4-2 and TRBJ2-1; maybe TRBD2 (6 bases). Between the trimmed V and J ends, which lost 4 bases and 8 bases, there was a span of 27 bases. This CDR3 spans 18 amino acids. Germline lookup yields CDR1 LGHNA and CDR2 YNFKEQ. In nucleotides, the CDR3 is TGTGCCAGCAGCCCGAACCCCATGGCGGGGCCTCTGGTTGATGAGCAGTTCTTC. Its protein product is CASSPNPMAGPLVDEQFF.

This clonotype was recorded many times. V usage is TRBV5-1 and J usage is TRBJ2-3; D is ambiguous. Trimming stripped 1 base from V and 6 bases from J, with 9 bases between. Germline lookup yields CDR1 SGHRS and CDR2 YFSETQ. The CDR3 has 13 amino acids. CDR3 sequence (DNA): TGCGCCAGCAGCTTGTCGGTAGATGATACGCAGTATTTT. Protein product: CASSLSVDDTQYF. Combining the CDR3 with reference TRBV5-1 and TRBJ2-3 gives the whole variable domain KAGVTQTPRYLIKTRGQQVTLSCSPISGHRSVSWYQQTPGQGLQFLFEYFSETQRNKGNFPGRFSGRQFSNSRSEMNVSTLELGDSALYLCASSLSVDDTQYFGPGTRLTVL.

This clonotype was seen at least ten times. V is TRBV11-2 and J is TRBJ2-4; 13 bases match TRBD2. J lost 0 bases, V lost 5 bases, and 7 bases had no gene match. The CDR3 is 18 amino acids. Germline loops: CDR1 SGHAT, CDR2 FQNNGV. CDR3 nucleotides: TGTGCCAGCAGCGCCGGACTAGCGGGGGCTGTAGCCAAAAACATTCAGTACTTC. Protein: CASSAGLAGAVAKNIQYF.

Ten or more counts support this clonotype. This sequence joins TRBV5-1 and TRBJ1-2, with 7 bases fitting TRBD1. CDR3 length: 14 residues. CDR1 and CDR2 from the germline V gene are SGHRS and YFSETQ. J lost 6 bases, V lost 3 bases, and 8 bases had no gene match. This chain's CDR3 is CASSSEQGLDGYTF. As DNA, the CDR3 is TGCGCCAGCAGCTCCGAACAGGGGCTGGATGGCTACACCTTC.

This clonotype was seen repeatedly, ten times or more. The V call is TRBV6-2 or TRBV6-3, the J call TRBJ1-1; D not resolved. Trimming cost V 0 bases and J 8 bases, with 7 bases left between them. Germline assignment: CDR1 MNHEY and CDR2 SVGEGT. The CDR3 has 12 residues. The DNA for the CDR3 is TGTGCCAGCAGTTACTCCAGGATAGAAGCTTTCTTT. It yields the protein CASSYSRIEAFF.

This clonotype has at least ten counts. V gene TRBV4-1 combines with J gene TRBJ2-1; D perhaps matches TRBD2 (6 bases). This CDR3 spans 15 amino acids. V gave up 0 bases and J gave up 12 bases, with 18 bases separating them. The germline V gene has CDR1 MGHRA and CDR2 YSYEKL. The CDR3 loop is CASSQESFSGDWQFF. CDR3 sequence (DNA): TGCGCCAGCAGCCAAGAAAGTTTCTCGGGGGACTGGCAGTTCTTC.

This clonotype has ten or more counts. V is TRBV20-1 and J is TRBJ2-5; 9 nucleotides align to TRBD2. Per the germline V gene, CDR1 is DFQATT and CDR2 is SNEGSKA (reference sequence). This CDR3 region has 13 residues. Trimming cost V 3 bases and J 5 bases; bases outside gene matches: 4. Written as DNA, the CDR3 is TGCAGTGCTAGCCTAGCGGGGCAGGAGACCCAGTACTTC. This translates into CSASLAGQETQYF.

This chain connects TRBV5-1 to TRBJ2-3; D call uncertain. The CDR3 sequence is 16 residues long. CDR1 SGHRS and CDR2 YFSETQ come from the germline V gene. V dropped 0 bases and J dropped 6 bases, with 17 bases sitting between them. The CDR3 loop reads CASSLGELNGPDTQYF. CDR3 bases: TGCGCCAGCAGCTTGGGCGAGCTTAACGGACCCGATACGCAGTATTTT.

The chain carries TRBV10-3 and TRBJ1-2; D is perhaps TRBD1 (5 bases). This CDR3 has 15 residues. V gave up 6 bases and J gave up 7 bases, with 21 bases separating them. Germline CDR1 reads ENHRY; CDR2 reads SYGVKD. CDR3: CAISDQTRGASGYTF. The CDR3 nucleotides are TGTGCCATCAGCGATCAAACGCGGGGCGCGAGTGGCTACACCTTC.

Regarding this clonotype: The junction shows a germline mismatch at one end, possibly a read error. This chain links TRBV4-1 with TRBJ1-5; D gene unclear. This CDR3 has 14 amino acids. CDR1 MGHRA and CDR2 YSYEKL come from the germline V gene. CDR3 amino acids: CASSHGDRNQPQNF. The CDR3 DNA reads TGCGCCAGCAGCCACGGGGATCGCAATCAGCCCCAGAATTTT.

The table lists this clonotype with many counts. The chain has TRBV12-3 or TRBV12-4 and TRBJ2-7; D is perhaps TRBD2 (6 bases). This CDR3 is built from 14 residues. V gave up 5 bases and J gave up 2 bases, with 13 bases separating them. CDR3 protein: CASSPGGFAYEQYV. The CDR3 region has the DNA TGTGCCAGCAGTCCTGGGGGGTTCGCCTACGAGCAGTACGTC.

This clonotype was seen repeatedly, ten times or more. The chain uses TRBV28 and TRBJ2-7; D remains unclear. CDR3 length: 13 amino acids. V lost 5 bases to trimming and J lost 6 bases, with 14 bases between them. Germline V CDR1 and CDR2: MDHEN, SYDVKM. Here the CDR3 reads CASSTGRAGEQYF. CDR3 coding DNA: TGTGCCAGCAGTACCGGACGGGCAGGCGAGCAGTACTTC.

This clonotype was counted between two and nine times. The genes are TRBV5-1 and TRBJ1-2, with D possibly TRBD1 on 5 matching bases. CDR1 is SGHRS, CDR2 YFSETQ, per germline. The ends were cut back, 0 bases at V and 6 bases at J, with 12 bases in the middle. The CDR3 spans 14 residues. The CDR3 spells CASSLVAGNHGYTF. CDR3 DNA: TGCGCCAGCAGCTTGGTGGCAGGGAATCATGGCTACACCTTC.

In this sample, this clonotype turned up many times. V gene TRBV29-1 combines with J gene TRBJ1-2; D ambiguous. Trimming left V 4 bases short and J 4 bases short, with 13 bases between. Germline V lookup: CDR1 SQVTM, CDR2 ANQGSEA. The CDR3 runs 13 residues. CDR3 in amino acids: CSVVVGPGYGYTF. CDR3 in DNA: TGCAGCGTTGTTGTCGGGCCAGGCTATGGCTACACCTTC.

In its sample, this clonotype was seen many times. The chain carries TRBV3-1 and TRBJ1-1, with D perhaps TRBD1 (6 bases). Germline V gene lookup returns CDR1 LGHDT and CDR2 YNNKEL (reference sequence). V was trimmed by 0 bases and J by 9 bases, leaving 14 bases between them. This CDR3 region has 14 residues. The CDR3, as DNA: TGTGCCAGCAGCCAAGAGGGGGCAGGGAGAAAAGCTTTCTTT. Its translation is CASSQEGAGRKAFF.

In its sample, this clonotype was seen many times. The chain uses TRBV5-1 and TRBJ2-5, with a weak D call TRBD2 (5 bases). With 1 base removed from V and 5 bases from J, the gap between germline ends came to 15 bases. The germline gives CDR1 SGHRS, CDR2 YFSETQ. CDR3 size: 15 residues. In DNA form, the CDR3 reads TGCGCCAGCAGCTTGCTTCCGGGAATGGAGGAGACCCAGTACTTC. Its protein product is CASSLLPGMEETQYF.

This clonotype was observed at least ten times. The rearrangement joins TRBV7-2 to TRBJ1-5; D is ambiguous. The CDR3 runs to 14 residues. V gave up 1 base and J gave up 4 bases, with 8 bases separating them. Germline V lookup: CDR1 SGHTA, CDR2 FQGNSA. CDR3 sequence: CASSLESGNQPQHF. The CDR3 nucleotides read TGTGCCAGCAGCTTAGAGAGCGGGAATCAGCCCCAGCATTTT.

This clonotype occurred many times. The chain recombines TRBV12-3 or TRBV12-4 with TRBJ1-6; D might be TRBD1 (5 bases). The V and J ends lost 5 bases and 0 bases respectively, with 8 bases between them. CDR3 size: 15 residues. The CDR3 DNA reads TGTGCCAGCAGTGATGACAGCTCCTATAATTCACCCCTCCACTTT. Translating gives CASSDDSSYNSPLHF.

This clonotype was detected ten times or more. The V and J genes are TRBV20-1 and TRBJ2-5; TRBD1 or TRBD2 may be the D gene (5 bases each). Germline V gives CDR1 DFQATT, CDR2 SNEGSKA (reference sequence). V was shortened by 2 bases and J by 9 bases, with 19 bases between the two germline ends. The CDR3 has 14 amino acids. The CDR3 bases are TGCAGTGCTAGAACCGGGACGGCAGCGGAGCCCCAGTACTTC. Amino acids: CSARTGTAAEPQYF.